These 7 T cell receptor beta chains originate from one sample sequenced in a study of beta chain features in type 1 diabetes. Sequenced material consisted of expressed TCRB transcripts (all of the isolated RNA was reverse transcribed). Using immunoSEQ multiplex PCR, the repertoire was profiled, and TCRdb retains in-frame clones only, with some absent. The sample lists 810,000 or so clones; roughly 15% were seen once. Sequencing input: naive CD4+ T cells from blood. These receptors all stem from a young woman in good health.

The chain joins TRBV7-2 to TRBJ2-7, with D possibly being TRBD2 (6 bases). Deletions cut 5 bases from V and 5 bases from J, with 28 bases between. The CDR3 extends over 18 amino acids. CDR1 is SGHTA and CDR2 is FQGNSA in the germline V gene. DNA for the CDR3: TGTGCCAGCAGCCTACGGGGTGGTGCGGGAAGACCCCTTAACGAGCAGTACTTC. Translation gives CASSLRGGAGRPLNEQYF.

This clone was observed a few times. The CDR3 here is CASRSSGANVLTF. In DNA form, the CDR3 reads TGTGCCAGCCGGTCCTCTGGGGCCAACGTCCTGACTTTC. This chain connects TRBV18 to TRBJ2-6; no definite D call. CDR1 is KGHSH and CDR2 is LQKENI in the germline V gene. The CDR3 is 13 residues long. V lost 8 bases and J 0 bases, leaving 5 bases between the germline ends.

J is TRBJ2-1 and V is TRBV5-1, with a tentative D call TRBD2 (6 bases). CDR1 is SGHRS and CDR2 is YFSETQ in the germline V gene. CDR3 length equals 15 residues. Deletions cut 0 bases from V and 2 bases from J, with 9 bases between. This CDR3 is CASSLVSGAYNEQFF. For the CDR3, the DNA is TGCGCCAGCAGCTTGGTTAGCGGAGCCTACAATGAGCAGTTCTTC.

The J gene is TRBJ1-2, the V gene TRBV20-1, with D perhaps matching TRBD1 (5 bases). Deletions cut 0 bases from V and 7 bases from J, with 6 bases between. Germline CDR1 DFQATT, CDR2 SNEGSKA (reference sequence). There are 11 residues in the CDR3. In DNA form, the CDR3 reads TGCAGTGCTAGAGATGGGGGTGGCTACACCTTC. The encoded protein is CSARDGGGYTF.

This rearrangement joins TRBV6-5 to TRBJ1-2; D is undetermined. V was trimmed by 2 bases and J by 6 bases, leaving 10 bases between them. Germline V gives CDR1 MNHEY, CDR2 SVGAGI. This CDR3 has 13 residues. CDR3 residues: CASSYGRLDGYTF. CDR3 in DNA: TGTGCCAGCAGTTACGGCAGGTTGGATGGCTACACCTTC.

Concerning this clone: Other DNA variants within this sample encode the same CDR3. This chain connects TRBV5-1 to TRBJ1-1; 7 bases are shared with TRBD1. The CDR3 totals 13 residues. CDR1 is SGHRS and CDR2 is YFSETQ in the germline V gene. J was trimmed by 2 bases and V by 4 bases; bases with no gene match: 2. CDR3 in amino acids: CASSQGVNTEAFF. CDR3 bases: TGCGCCAGCAGCCAGGGGGTAAACACTGAAGCTTTCTTT.

This clone showed up just a few times. V is TRBV7-9 and J is TRBJ2-2; D may be TRBD2 (5 bases). CDR3 size: 13 residues. Trimming removed 1 base at V and 6 bases at J, with 6 bases between. Germline V gene data show CDR1 as SEHNR and CDR2 as FQNEAQ (reference sequence). The CDR3 reads CASSLGEPGELFF. The CDR3 DNA reads as TGTGCCAGCAGCTTAGGGGAGCCCGGGGAGCTGTTTTTT.